This TCR beta chain was identified during a study of shared clonotypes between healthy human individuals. Sequenced by immunoSEQ multiplex PCR; TCRdb stores in-frame clones only, minus some. Of approximately 1.5 million clones in the sample, approximately 98% were seen once. Trimming removed 3 bases from V and 0 bases from J; junction bases left unmatched: 2. The CDR3 runs to 15 residues. Germline lookup yields CDR1 SGHRS and CDR2 YFSETQ. The clonotype was recovered from a man younger than 45 in good health. The V gene is TRBV5-1, the J gene TRBJ1-1; the match to TRBD1 covers 10 bases. Sequencing was carried out using naive CD4+ T cells sorted from blood. Subset described: CD45RA+ positively selected. The CDR3 loop reads CASSWDRGMNTEAFF. CDR3 nucleotides: TGCGCCAGCAGCTGGGACAGGGGTATGAACACTGAAGCTTTCTTT.